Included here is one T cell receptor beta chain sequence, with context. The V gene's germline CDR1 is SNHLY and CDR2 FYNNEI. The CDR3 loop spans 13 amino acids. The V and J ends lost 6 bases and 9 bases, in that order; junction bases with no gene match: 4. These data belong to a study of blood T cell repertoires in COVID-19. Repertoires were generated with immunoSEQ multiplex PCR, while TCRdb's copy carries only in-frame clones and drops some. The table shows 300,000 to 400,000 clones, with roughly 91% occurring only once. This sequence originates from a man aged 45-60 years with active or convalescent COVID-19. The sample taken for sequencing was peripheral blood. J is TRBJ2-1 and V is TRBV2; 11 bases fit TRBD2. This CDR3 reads CASRGTSGREQFF. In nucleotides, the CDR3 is TGTGCCAGCAGAGGGACTAGCGGCCGTGAGCAGTTCTTC.